The 25 T cell receptor beta chains given below trace back to one sample, sequenced in a study of CD8 T cells in Susac syndrome. Reverse transcription of roughly 0.5 to 1 ug RNA was carried out with random hexamers. TCRdb passed the immunoSEQ multiplex PCR reads through MiXCR, listing each CDR3 protein once. Here the sample spans some 200,000 distinct CDR3 sequences, more than 85% being singletons. The sequencing input was CD8+ T cells from PBMCs. The receptor set was obtained from a human donor with Susac syndrome.

This chain links TRBV7-2 with TRBJ2-7; 9 bases map to TRBD2. Germline CDR1 is SGHTA and CDR2 is FQGNSA. This CDR3 is 15 amino acids long. The junction had 8 bases not matched to a gene; V was cut back by 5 bases and J by 3 bases. CDR3 in amino acids: CASSNLAGVHYEQYF. Written as DNA, the CDR3 is TGTGCCAGCAGCAATTTAGCGGGAGTACACTACGAGCAGTACTTC. Full variable domain (missing parts from reference TRBV7-2 and TRBJ2-7): GAGVSQSPSNKVTEKGKDVELRCDPISGHTALYWYRQSLGQGLEFLIYFQGNSAPDKSGLPSDRFSAERTGGSVSTLTIQRTQQEDSAVYLCASSNLAGVHYEQYFGPGTRLTVT.

V gene TRBV28 combines with J gene TRBJ2-7, with 7 bases identical to TRBD2. Germline assignment: CDR1 MDHEN and CDR2 SYDVKM. The CDR3 runs 15 residues. After removal of 5 bases from V and 3 bases from J, the junction contained 10 bases not matched to a gene. The CDR3 coding sequence is TGTGCCAGCAGTACCCCCCAGCGGGAAAGCTACGAGCAGTACTTC. Its translation: CASSTPQRESYEQYF. Full variable domain (missing parts from reference TRBV28 and TRBJ2-7): DVKVTQSSRYLVKRTGEKVFLECVQDMDHENMFWYRQDPGLGLRLIYFSYDVKMKEKGDIPEGYSVSREKKERFSLILESASTNQTSMYLCASSTPQRESYEQYFGPGTRLTVT.

This chain links TRBV7-9 with TRBJ2-7; TRBD2 matches at 14 bases. After removal of 5 bases from V and 3 bases from J, the junction contained 3 bases not matched to a gene. Germline lookup yields CDR1 SEHNR and CDR2 FQNEAQ (reference sequence). The CDR3 totals 15 residues. CDR3 loop: CASSRLAGGHYEQYF. As DNA, the CDR3 is TGTGCCAGCAGCCGACTAGCGGGAGGGCACTACGAGCAGTACTTC.

The chain carries TRBV19 and TRBJ1-2; D call uncertain. Per the germline V gene, CDR1 is LNHDA and CDR2 is SQIVND (reference sequence). Trimming removed 6 bases at V and 8 bases at J, with 22 bases between. The CDR3 is 15 amino acids. The CDR3 bases are TGTGCCAGTAGCACCCCTAGGCTAACGGCGGTCGGCTACACCTTC. This gives the protein CASSTPRLTAVGYTF.

This chain connects TRBV2 to TRBJ1-2; no clear D gene. The length of the CDR3 is 11 residues. The ends were cut back, 6 bases at V and 7 bases at J, with 9 bases in the middle. The V gene's germline CDR1 is SNHLY and CDR2 FYNNEI. CDR3 coding DNA: TGTGCCAGCAGGGGGATCTTTGGCTACACCTTC. It is translated as CASRGIFGYTF.

V and J are TRBV11-2 and TRBJ2-4; 7 bases are a match to TRBD1. The CDR3 sequence is 16 residues long. The trim removed 4 bases at V and 5 bases at J, leaving 11 bases unmatched. CDR1 is SGHAT and CDR2 is FQNNGV in the germline V gene. CDR3 sequence: CASSSLQTGWENIQYF. In nucleotides, the CDR3 is TGTGCCAGCAGCTCGCTCCAGACAGGGTGGGAAAACATTCAGTACTTC.

The rearrangement links TRBV5-1 to TRBJ2-3, with 10 bases identical to TRBD1. The germline CDR1 and CDR2 sequences are SGHRS and YFSETQ. The junction had 7 bases not matched to a gene; V was cut back by 3 bases and J by 3 bases. This CDR3 region has 16 residues. CDR3 bases: TGCGCCAGCAGCTCCGGTTGGGACAGGGGAACAGATACGCAGTATTTT. Translating gives CASSSGWDRGTDTQYF.

The chain recombines TRBV20-1 with TRBJ2-5, with TRBD2 matching 14 bases. Per the germline V gene, CDR1 is DFQATT and CDR2 is SNEGSKA (reference sequence). The length of the CDR3 is 15 residues. J was trimmed by 4 bases and V by 2 bases; bases with no gene match: 3. The CDR3 sequence: CSARPGLAGVETQYF. CDR3 sequence (DNA): TGCAGTGCTAGACCGGGACTAGCGGGGGTAGAGACCCAGTACTTC.

The rearrangement links TRBV30 to TRBJ1-2; D is unresolved. The V end was cut by 5 bases, the J end by 2 bases, with 6 bases between. Germline V lookup: CDR1 GTSNPN, CDR2 SVGIG (reference sequence). CDR3 length: 11 residues. The CDR3 spells CAWSFNYGYTF. The CDR3 DNA is TGTGCCTGGTCCTTCAACTATGGCTACACCTTC.

This chain uses TRBV30 with TRBJ1-2, with a tentative D call TRBD1 (5 bases). CDR3 length: 15 amino acids. Germline CDR1 and CDR2: GTSNPN and SVGIG (reference sequence). V dropped 0 bases and J dropped 0 bases, with 11 bases sitting between them. In nucleotides, the CDR3 is TGTGCCTGGAGTGTACGTGGACAAACTAACTATGGCTACACCTTC. This translates into CAWSVRGQTNYGYTF.

This clonotype appeared a single time. The rearrangement links TRBV6-1 to TRBJ2-1, with 14 bases aligning to TRBD2. CDR3 length: 16 amino acids. Germline CDR1 and CDR2: MNHNS and SASEGT. V lost 8 bases to trimming and J lost 6 bases; unmatched junction nucleotides: 9. CDR3 DNA sequence: TGTGCCAGCTCCGGGACTAGCGGGAGTTTTGGCAATGAGCAGTTCTTC. This translates into CASSGTSGSFGNEQFF.

This clonotype was detected only once. The rearrangement joins TRBV27 to TRBJ1-1; the match to TRBD1 covers 9 bases. The CDR3 is 12 amino acids. In germline, CDR1 is MNHEY, CDR2 SMNVEV (reference sequence). V gave up 3 bases and J gave up 9 bases; unmatched junction bases: 2. CDR3 bases: TGTGCCAGCAGTTTTGGGACAGGGAAAGCTTTCTTT. This encodes CASSFGTGKAFF.

CDR3 amino acids: CASSYSYRAFGYTF. CDR3 nucleotide sequence: TGTGCCAGCAGTTACTCGTACAGGGCTTTTGGCTACACCTTC. The rearrangement uses TRBV6-5 and TRBJ1-2, with a weak D call TRBD1 (6 bases). There are 14 residues in the CDR3. Germline CDR1 reads MNHEY; CDR2 reads SVGAGI. The V end was cut by 0 bases, the J end by 7 bases, with 12 bases between.

This chain uses TRBV20-1 with TRBJ2-7, with 7 bases aligning to TRBD2. The CDR3 runs 13 residues. V trimming: 3 bases; J trimming: 3 bases; junction bases outside the gene matches: 5. The germline V gene encodes CDR1 DFQATT and CDR2 SNEGSKA (reference sequence). The CDR3 region is CSARPGGNYEQYF. CDR3 coding DNA: TGCAGTGCTAGGCCGGGGGGAAACTACGAGCAGTACTTC.

The chain has TRBV27 and TRBJ2-7, with D possibly matching TRBD2 (5 bases). Germline V gene data show CDR1 as MNHEY and CDR2 as SMNVEV (reference sequence). Trimming cost V 4 bases and J 5 bases, with 21 bases left between them. This CDR3 has 16 residues. The CDR3 spells CASSSPSSSWTHEQYF. The CDR3 coding sequence is TGTGCCAGCAGTTCACCTAGCTCGAGCTGGACCCACGAGCAGTACTTC.

The chain links TRBV9 to TRBJ2-2; no firm D call. The ends were cut back, 0 bases at V and 4 bases at J, with 4 bases in the middle. The CDR3 is 13 amino acids. Germline V gene data show CDR1 as SGDLS and CDR2 as YYNGEE. CDR3 protein: CASSVAGTGELFF. The CDR3, as DNA: TGTGCCAGCAGCGTAGCGGGCACCGGGGAGCTGTTTTTT.

This chain joins TRBV4-1 and TRBJ2-1; 8 positions match TRBD2. After removal of 9 bases from V and 5 bases from J, the junction contained 15 bases not matched to a gene. The germline V gene encodes CDR1 MGHRA and CDR2 YSYEKL. The CDR3 is 16 amino acids. The CDR3 bases are TGCGCCAGGCCAAACTTGCAGCGGGGGAGACACAATGAGCAGTTCTTC. Translation gives CARPNLQRGRHNEQFF.

This chain joins TRBV9 and TRBJ2-3; D is uncertain. The V gene's germline CDR1 is SGDLS and CDR2 YYNGEE. The CDR3 has 15 residues. Trimming shortened V by 0 bases and J by 1 base, and 9 bases separated the two germline ends. This chain's CDR3 is CASSVVGGGTDTQYF. DNA for the CDR3: TGTGCCAGCAGCGTAGTCGGCGGCGGCACAGATACGCAGTATTTT.

The J gene is TRBJ1-2, the V gene TRBV27; TRBD1 matches 9 bases. This CDR3 region has 16 residues. Germline V gene data show CDR1 as MNHEY and CDR2 as SMNVEV (reference sequence). V shed 5 bases, J shed 1 base, and the junction held 8 bases outside the gene matches. CDR3 amino acids: CASSPGQGPFNYGYTF. The CDR3 DNA sequence: TGTGCCAGCAGTCCGGGACAGGGACCCTTTAACTATGGCTACACCTTC.

This rearrangement joins TRBV5-4 to TRBJ2-7; tentatively, D is TRBD1 (5 bases). CDR3 length equals 15 residues. V was clipped by 2 bases and J by 4 bases, with 16 bases between them. Germline lookup yields CDR1 SGHNT and CDR2 YYREEE (reference sequence). DNA of the CDR3: TGTGCCAGCAGCTTTCCCGGAGACAGCTCTTACGAGCAGTACTTC. Amino acid sequence: CASSFPGDSSYEQYF.

This chain connects TRBV9 to TRBJ1-2, with D possibly TRBD1 on 6 matching bases. The CDR3 spans 17 residues. CDR1 SGDLS and CDR2 YYNGEE come from the germline V gene. The germline V and J ends were trimmed by 4 bases and 2 bases, with 21 bases remaining between them. The CDR3 sequence: CASSPEDSMIVNYGYTF. CDR3 nucleotides: TGTGCCAGCAGCCCAGAGGACAGCATGATCGTGAACTATGGCTACACCTTC.

There are many counts of this clonotype. This chain uses TRBV5-6 with TRBJ2-3; no clear D gene. In germline, CDR1 is SGHDT, CDR2 YYEEEE. The length of the CDR3 is 11 residues. With 1 base removed from V and 4 bases from J, the gap between germline ends came to 1 base. CDR3 DNA: TGTGCCAGCAGCTTGTCAGATACGCAGTATTTT. Its protein product is CASSLSDTQYF.

This clonotype was found once. The rearrangement uses TRBV12-3 or TRBV12-4 and TRBJ2-7; 12 bases align to TRBD2. V lost 8 bases, J lost 4 bases, and 3 bases stayed unmatched. The CDR3 extends over 13 amino acids. The CDR3: CASSSGRVYEQYF. The DNA of the CDR3 is TGTGCCAGCTCTAGCGGGAGGGTGTACGAGCAGTACTTC.

The V call is TRBV5-1, the J call TRBJ2-1, with D possibly matching TRBD2 (5 bases). CDR3 length: 14 residues. V lost 0 bases, J lost 5 bases, and 9 bases lay in between. Germline V CDR1 and CDR2: SGHRS, YFSETQ. CDR3 sequence: CASSLALVNNEQFF. As DNA, the CDR3 is TGCGCCAGCAGCTTGGCACTAGTCAACAATGAGCAGTTCTTC.

The V gene is TRBV19, the J gene TRBJ2-1, with no clear D. CDR3 length: 14 amino acids. The V end lost 4 bases, the J end lost 8 bases, and 15 bases lay between the germline ends. Germline V CDR1 and CDR2: LNHDA, SQIVND (reference sequence). For the CDR3, the DNA is TGTGCCAGTAGTACAAGTGGGAACGGCGATGAGCAGTTCTTC. It translates to CASSTSGNGDEQFF.